These 3 T cell receptor beta chains share one sample of origin, sequenced in a study of cytomegalovirus exposure and HLA in healthy donors. The PCR made use of 60 Vbeta and 13 Jbeta primers. Libraries were prepared by immunoSEQ multiplex PCR; TCRdb keeps only in-frame clonotypes and omits some of them. The profile covers a few hundred thousand clones, with 80% to 85% appearing a single time and roughly 7.4% taken by the ten largest. The sequenced sample was PBMCs. These receptor sequences come from a woman aged 55-75 years in good health and CMV-seropositive.

The chain joins TRBV5-1 to TRBJ1-5, with D unclear. CDR1 SGHRS and CDR2 YFSETQ come from the germline V gene. Trimming shortened V by 1 base and J by 3 bases, and 11 bases separated the two germline ends. The CDR3 runs 15 residues. CDR3 coding DNA: TGCGCCAGCAGCTTGTACGGAGAGATCAATCAGCCCCAGCATTTT. Its translation: CASSLYGEINQPQHF.

This clone was observed a few times. This sequence joins TRBV10-3 and TRBJ1-2; perhaps TRBD1 as D (5 bases). Between the trimmed V and J ends, which lost 3 bases and 5 bases, there was a span of 16 bases. Germline V gives CDR1 ENHRY, CDR2 SYGVKD. The CDR3 has 15 residues. CDR3 region: CAISEGVRTRYGYTF. The CDR3 bases are TGTGCCATCAGTGAAGGTGTAAGGACACGGTATGGCTACACCTTC.

The chain is built from TRBV5-1 and TRBJ1-1, with D possibly TRBD1 on 5 matching bases. The V gene lost 1 base and the J gene lost 6 bases, with 13 bases spanning the gap. Germline V gene sequence: CDR1 SGHRS, CDR2 YFSETQ. The CDR3 totals 14 residues. CDR3 coding DNA: TGCGCCAGCAGCTTGTACCAGGGCATCCCTGAAGCTTTCTTT. Its translation: CASSLYQGIPEAFF.